This TCR beta chain derives from a study of blood T cell repertoires in COVID-19. The wider study: The analysed material was cDNA or gDNA that came from T cells, B-cell-depleted T cells, or PBMCs.

Original data processing: Amplification with reference gene primers provided the estimates of nucleated cell counts. TCRdb's copy holds only in-frame clones and misses some; the assay was immunoSEQ multiplex PCR. Clone size and V and J calls were adopted from that table, with D and trimming inferred from the DNA. The sample carries about 480,000 clones, around nine tenths recorded once. For this clone: At one end the junction does not follow the germline gene, possibly because of a read error.

The study assigned cohorts using participant-reported clinical history. The sequence came from a woman in her 40s who had recovered from COVID-19. The specimen sequenced was PBMCs or T cells enriched from blood (not recorded which).

CDR3 coding DNA: TGTGCCAGCAGTTTCGACGGACAGGCTCCACCACCCCAAAATTTC. Residues: CASSFDGQAPPPQNF. V usage is TRBV6-5 and J usage is TRBJ2-6, with 7 bases identical to TRBD1. Germline V gene data show CDR1 as MNHEY and CDR2 as SVGAGI. The CDR3 contains 15 residues.